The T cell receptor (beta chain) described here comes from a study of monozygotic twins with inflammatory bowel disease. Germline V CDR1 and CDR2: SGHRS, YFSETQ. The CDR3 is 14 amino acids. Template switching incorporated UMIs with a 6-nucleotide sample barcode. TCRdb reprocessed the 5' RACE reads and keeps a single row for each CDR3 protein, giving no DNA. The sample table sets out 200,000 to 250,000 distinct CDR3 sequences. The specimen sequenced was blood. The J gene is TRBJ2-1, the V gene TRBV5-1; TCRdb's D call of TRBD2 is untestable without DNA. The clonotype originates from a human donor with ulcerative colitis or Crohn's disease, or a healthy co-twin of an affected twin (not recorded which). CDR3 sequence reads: CASASPGLYNEQFF.